This TCR beta chain originates from a study of radiotherapy plus CTLA-4 blockade in lung cancer. Turning to the study itself: Among enrolled patients, over 15% responded and 25% to 35% achieved disease control.

The count of this clone is one. Its antigen is unidentified. Germline CDR1 is LNHDA and CDR2 is SQIVND (reference sequence). V lost 2 bases to trimming and J lost 2 bases, with 8 bases between them. This CDR3 has 14 residues. Profiling relied on immunoSEQ multiplex PCR, and the TCRdb table lists in-frame clones only, not all of them. Among about 110,000 clones listed, roughly 80% were seen once. Notes on the study in general: Radiotherapy with ipilimumab was followed by blood expansion of tumor-derived clones. In blood, early T cell clone dynamics reportedly predicted response best, together with interferon-beta.

Those with chemo-refractory metastatic non-small-cell lung cancer were treated with focal radiation combined with CTLA-4 blockade using ipilimumab. The TCR comes from a human donor with non-small cell lung cancer that progressed on radiotherapy plus ipilimumab. Some clones in this sample may be carry-over from other donors' samples. The V gene is TRBV19, the J gene TRBJ2-3; D is perhaps TRBD1 (5 bases). The sequenced sample was peripheral blood, obtained from a patient treated with radiotherapy plus ipilimumab. CDR3: CASSINRFTDTQYF. The CDR3 DNA reads as TGTGCCAGTAGTATAAACAGGTTCACAGATACGCAGTATTTT.